This T cell receptor beta chain was identified during a study of identical twins. Notes on the study in general: Instead of following the same donors, the conclusions were based on cross-sectional statistical analysis. Within beta out-of-frame sequences, the excess sharing observed between twins was weaker. Carriage of fewer insertions was seen in abundant cord blood beta clonotypes, whereas memory repertoires showed none.

This clonotype was counted many times. Its antigen is unknown. Unique molecular identifiers were present on cDNA, and template switching added a universal primer site. Using its own MiXCR run on the 5' RACE reads, TCRdb lists one record per CDR3 protein. The sample shows some 240,000 distinct CDR3 sequences, about 11% of them seen only once. V lost 7 bases to trimming and J lost 3 bases, with 13 bases between them. The CDR3 sequence is 14 residues long. Germline-derived CDR1 and CDR2 are MNHNS and SASEGT. Sequencing input: memory T cells sorted from blood. This TCR derives from a man in his fifties or sixties in good health. The rearrangement links TRBV6-1 to TRBJ2-1; D is perhaps TRBD1 or TRBD2 (5 bases each). Here the CDR3 DNA reads TGTGCCAGCACCCCAGTGAGGGGCTACAATGAGCAGTTCTTC. As protein: CASTPVRGYNEQFF.